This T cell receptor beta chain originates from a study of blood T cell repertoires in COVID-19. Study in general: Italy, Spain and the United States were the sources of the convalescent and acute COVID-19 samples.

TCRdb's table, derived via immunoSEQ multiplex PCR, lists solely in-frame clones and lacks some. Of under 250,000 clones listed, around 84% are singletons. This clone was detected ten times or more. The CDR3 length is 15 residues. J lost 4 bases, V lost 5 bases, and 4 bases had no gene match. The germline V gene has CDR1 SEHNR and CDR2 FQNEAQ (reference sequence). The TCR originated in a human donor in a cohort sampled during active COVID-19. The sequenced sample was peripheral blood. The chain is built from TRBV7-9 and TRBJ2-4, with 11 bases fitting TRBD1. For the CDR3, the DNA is TGTGCCAGCAGCCCCGGGACAGGGGGTAAAAACATTCAGTACTTC. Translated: CASSPGTGGKNIQYF. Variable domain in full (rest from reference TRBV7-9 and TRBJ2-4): DTGVSQNPRHKITKRGQNVTFRCDPISEHNRLYWYRQTLGQGPEFLTYFQNEAQLEKSRLLSDRFSAERPKGSFSTLEIQRTEQGDSAMYLCASSPGTGGKNIQYFGAGTRLSVL.